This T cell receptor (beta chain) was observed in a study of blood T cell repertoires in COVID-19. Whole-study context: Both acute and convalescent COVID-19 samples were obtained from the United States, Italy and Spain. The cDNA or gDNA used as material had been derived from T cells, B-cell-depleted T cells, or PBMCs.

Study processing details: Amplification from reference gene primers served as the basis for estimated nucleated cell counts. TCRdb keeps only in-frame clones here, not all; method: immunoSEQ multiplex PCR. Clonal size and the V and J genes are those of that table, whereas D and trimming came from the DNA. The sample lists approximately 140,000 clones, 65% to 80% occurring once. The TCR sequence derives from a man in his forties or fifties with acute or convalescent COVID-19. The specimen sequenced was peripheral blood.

The CDR3 spells CASSVGLAEDTQYF. The CDR3 DNA sequence: TGTGCCAGCAGTGTGGGACTAGCGGAAGATACGCAGTATTTT. The rearrangement joins TRBV2 to TRBJ2-3; TRBD2 matches 11 bases. The CDR3 covers 14 residues. The trim removed 4 bases at V and 5 bases at J, leaving 2 bases unmatched. Per germline, CDR1 SNHLY and CDR2 FYNNEI. The full variable domain, in which reference TRBV2 and TRBJ2-3 provide the parts outside the CDR3, is EPEVTQTPSHQVTQMGQEVILRCVPISNHLYFYWYRQILGQKVEFLVSFYNNEISEKSEIFDDQFSVERPDGSNFTLKIRSTKLEDSAMYFCASSVGLAEDTQYFGPGTRLTVL.